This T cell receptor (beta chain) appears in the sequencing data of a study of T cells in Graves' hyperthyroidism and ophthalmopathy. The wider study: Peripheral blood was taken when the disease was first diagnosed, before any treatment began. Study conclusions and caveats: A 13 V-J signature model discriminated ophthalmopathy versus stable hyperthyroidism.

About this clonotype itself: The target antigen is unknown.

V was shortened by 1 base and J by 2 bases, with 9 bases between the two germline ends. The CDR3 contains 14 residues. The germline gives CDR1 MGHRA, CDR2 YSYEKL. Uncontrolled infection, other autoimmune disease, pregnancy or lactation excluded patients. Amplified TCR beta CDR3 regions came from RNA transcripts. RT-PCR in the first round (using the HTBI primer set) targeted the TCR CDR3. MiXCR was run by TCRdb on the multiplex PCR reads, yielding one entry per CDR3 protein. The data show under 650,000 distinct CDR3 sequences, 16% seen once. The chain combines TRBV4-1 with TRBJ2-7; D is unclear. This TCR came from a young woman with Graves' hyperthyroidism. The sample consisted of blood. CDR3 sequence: CASSQGTDPYEQYF. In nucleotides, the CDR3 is TGCGCCAGCAGCCAAGGGACGGATCCCTACGAGCAGTACTTC.